Listed below are T cell receptor beta chains from one sample, sequenced in a study of T cell responses to AZD1222 COVID-19 vaccine. Profiling relied on immunoSEQ multiplex PCR, and the TCRdb table lists in-frame clones only, not all of them. Counted here are 95,000 to 100,000 clones, roughly 90% occurring once; the ten biggest clones make up about a sixth. The input for sequencing was peripheral blood, taken 28 days after the second AZD1222 dose. The receptors here all came from an adult who received the AZD1222 COVID-19 vaccine. Each CDR3 is given with its conserved first and last residue. The order of the fields is D gene, V gene, clone size, J gene, CDR3 protein. A D gene is named only where the DNA matches it firmly. Only part of the rows carry a size: once, few, many, or a class if the clone is expanded.

D: -
V: TRBV2
size: -
J: TRBJ1-2
CDR3: CASSEQGRVNYGYTF

D: TRBD2
V: TRBV7-9
size: once
J: TRBJ2-3
CDR3: CASSRTSGGTDTQYF

D: -
V: TRBV12-5
size: -
J: TRBJ2-1
CDR3: CASGSRDGYNEQFF

D: -
V: TRBV18
size: -
J: TRBJ1-5
CDR3: CASSPTDEGNQPQHF

D: TRBD1
V: TRBV5-1
size: once
J: TRBJ1-3
CDR3: CASSQTGIPGNTIYF

D: -
V: TRBV6-5
size: -
J: TRBJ1-1
CDR3: CASSPGGHTEAFF

D: -
V: TRBV15
size: once
J: TRBJ2-7
CDR3: CATSKMYAGQLLYEQYF

D: -
V: TRBV3-1/TRBV3-2
size: -
J: TRBJ2-7
CDR3: CASSPLGGEQYF

D: -
V: TRBV28
size: once
J: TRBJ2-5
CDR3: CASSSQVYQETQYF

D: TRBD1
V: TRBV2
size: -
J: TRBJ2-7
CDR3: CASGTGASYEQYF

D: -
V: TRBV2
size: -
J: TRBJ1-2
CDR3: CASSERDGSIYGYTF